The T cell receptor (beta chain) described here comes from a study of siplizumab effects on memory and regulatory T cells. Study observations and caveats: Naive versus memory phenotype went unassigned for roughly 75-97% of proliferating CD4+ or CD8+ clones. The study did not confirm that proliferating Tregs from siplizumab cultures were suppressive.

About this clone: As yet, its antigen is unknown.

Per sample, some 100,000 TCR templates were assayed. Clones were sequenced by immunoSEQ multiplex PCR, and TCRdb holds only the in-frame ones, with some missing. The sample contains around 110,000 clones, around 94% of which appear only once. CDR1 and CDR2 from the germline V gene are MNHEY and SVGAGI. The CDR3 consists of 15 residues. V was clipped by 0 bases and J by 8 bases, with 11 bases between them. The clonotype comes from a human donor in good health. J is TRBJ1-6 and V is TRBV6-5; D remains ambiguous. Material for sequencing was non-Treg CD4+ T cells sorted from blood. The chain's CDR3 is CASSYSKGRDSPLHF. In nucleotides, the CDR3 is TGTGCCAGCAGTTACTCGAAAGGGAGGGATTCACCCCTCCACTTT.